These 30 T cell receptor beta chains share one sample of origin, sequenced in a study of blood T cell repertoires in COVID-19. This table comes from immunoSEQ multiplex PCR, and its TCRdb copy is limited to in-frame clones, with some not included. The data contain about 290,000 clones, 85% of them singletons. The sample taken for sequencing was peripheral blood. Every receptor here comes from a woman between 45 and 65 years old with active or convalescent COVID-19.

The gene calls are TRBV5-1 and TRBJ2-7, with 11 bases lining up with TRBD1. V was clipped by 4 bases and J by 2 bases; unmatched bases: 8. Germline CDR1 SGHRS, CDR2 YFSETQ. The CDR3 covers 16 residues. The CDR3 coding sequence is TGCGCCAGCAGCCAAGGGACAGGGGGACCCGCCTACGAGCAGTACTTC. Amino acids: CASSQGTGGPAYEQYF. Full variable domain (outside the CDR3, taken from reference TRBV5-1 and TRBJ2-7): KAGVTQTPRYLIKTRGQQVTLSCSPISGHRSVSWYQQTPGQGLQFLFEYFSETQRNKGNFPGRFSGRQFSNSRSEMNVSTLELGDSALYLCASSQGTGGPAYEQYFGPGTRLTVT.

This clone came up once. The V and J genes are TRBV5-4 and TRBJ2-3; 7 bases are shared with TRBD1. The CDR3 totals 16 residues. J gave up 4 bases and V 4 bases, and 12 bases lay outside the gene matches. Germline V gene sequence: CDR1 SGHNT, CDR2 YYREEE (reference sequence). The CDR3 is CASSPTKGALPDTQYF. Here the CDR3 DNA reads TGTGCCAGCAGCCCTACGAAGGGGGCTTTGCCAGATACGCAGTATTTT.

V usage is TRBV3-1 (or the pseudogene TRBV3-2) and J usage is TRBJ2-5; D ambiguous. Germline assignment: CDR1 LGHDT and CDR2 YNNKEL (reference sequence). The CDR3 runs 13 residues. V lost 5 bases and J lost 4, with 11 bases in between. CDR3 DNA sequence: TGTGCCAGCAGCTCTGACTTGGCAGAGACCCAGTACTTC. It specifies CASSSDLAETQYF.

The V and J genes are TRBV28 and TRBJ2-3; 7 nucleotides agree with TRBD2. CDR3 length equals 17 residues. The ends lost 3 bases at V and 3 bases at J; junction bases unmatched: 12. Germline lookup yields CDR1 MDHEN and CDR2 SYDVKM. CDR3: CASSLIWAGEETDTQYF. Here the CDR3 DNA reads TGTGCCAGCAGTTTGATTTGGGCGGGAGAAGAGACAGATACGCAGTATTTT. Complete variable domain (other parts from reference TRBV28 and TRBJ2-3): DVKVTQSSRYLVKRTGEKVFLECVQDMDHENMFWYRQDPGLGLRLIYFSYDVKMKEKGDIPEGYSVSREKKERFSLILESASTNQTSMYLCASSLIWAGEETDTQYFGPGTRLTVL.

The genes are TRBV7-9 and TRBJ1-2; 7 bases match TRBD1. This CDR3 spans 14 amino acids. V shed 5 bases, J shed 3 bases, and the junction held 6 bases outside the gene matches. Per the germline V gene, CDR1 is SEHNR and CDR2 is FQNEAQ (reference sequence). CDR3 sequence: CASSKLDRDYGYTF. The DNA of the CDR3 is TGTGCCAGCAGCAAATTAGACAGGGACTATGGCTACACCTTC.

CDR3 in DNA: TGTGCCAGCAGCCATGGGGAGTTACCCTATAATTCACCCCTCCACTTT. Protein sequence: CASSHGELPYNSPLHF. The rearrangement joins TRBV7-2 to TRBJ1-6; D is unclear. Germline lookup yields CDR1 SGHTA and CDR2 FQGNSA. CDR3 length: 16 residues. The ends were cut back, 5 bases at V and 2 bases at J, with 13 bases in the middle.

V is TRBV6-1 and J is TRBJ2-1; 8 positions agree with TRBD2. V lost 3 bases and J lost 6; bases outside the gene matches: 7. The CDR3 is 15 amino acids. Germline loops: CDR1 MNHNS, CDR2 SASEGT. The CDR3 DNA reads as TGTGCCAGCAGTGATGTCGGGAGGGCCCCCAATGAGCAGTTCTTC. This gives the protein CASSDVGRAPNEQFF.

The chain recombines TRBV11-1 with TRBJ2-5, with TRBD2 as a possible D gene (5 bases). Trimming removed 1 base from V and 3 bases from J, with 12 bases in between. The CDR3 covers 15 residues. The germline V gene encodes CDR1 SGHAT and CDR2 FQDESV (reference sequence). The CDR3 here is CASSLGGEQKETQYF. The CDR3 DNA reads TGTGCCAGCAGCTTAGGGGGAGAGCAAAAAGAGACCCAGTACTTC.

V usage is TRBV19 and J usage is TRBJ1-4; D unresolved. From germline, CDR1 is LNHDA and CDR2 SQIVND (reference sequence). The V end was cut by 2 bases, the J end by 8 bases, with 12 bases between. This CDR3 spans 14 amino acids. CDR3 protein: CASSIRLGEEKLFF. Written as DNA, the CDR3 is TGTGCCAGTAGTATAAGACTGGGAGAAGAAAAACTGTTTTTT.

This clone was recorded once. The V gene is TRBV7-8, the J gene TRBJ1-5; tentatively, D is TRBD1 (6 bases). V lost 0 bases and J 6 bases, leaving 15 bases between the germline ends. Germline V gene sequence: CDR1 SGHVS, CDR2 FQNEAQ. This CDR3 comprises 16 residues. DNA of the CDR3: TGTGCCAGCAGCTTAGCGCTACGGGGGGCAGGTCAGCCCCAGCATTTT. Translation: CASSLALRGAGQPQHF.

The chain joins TRBV28 to TRBJ2-7; 8 bases match TRBD1. J lost 5 bases, V lost 7 bases, and 16 bases had no gene match. Looked up from germline, CDR1 is MDHEN and CDR2 is SYDVKM. This CDR3 has 16 residues. For the CDR3, the DNA is TGTGCCAGCACCAATCCTACTGGGGCAGGGGGCGACGAGCAGTACTTC. Its protein product is CASTNPTGAGGDEQYF.

The J gene is TRBJ1-1, the V gene TRBV30; D ambiguous. CDR3 length equals 15 residues. Germline values: CDR1 GTSNPN, CDR2 SVGIG (reference sequence). Trimming cost V 1 base and J 1 base, with 13 bases left between them. In DNA, the CDR3 is TGTGCCTGGAGTGACCCTGTGGCGGAGAACACTGAAGCTTTCTTT. Protein: CAWSDPVAENTEAFF.

The chain recombines TRBV5-5 with TRBJ1-2; TRBD1 is a possible D gene (5 bases). The CDR3 has 14 amino acids. The V gene lost 4 bases and the J gene lost 3 bases, with 13 bases spanning the gap. Germline V gene sequence: CDR1 SGHKS, CDR2 YYEKEE (reference sequence). This CDR3 is CASSVVGQDYGYTF. The CDR3 nucleotides read TGTGCCAGCAGCGTGGTGGGGCAGGACTATGGCTACACCTTC.

The V and J genes are TRBV28 and TRBJ1-1, with D unclear. The CDR3 loop spans 14 amino acids. Germline V gene sequence: CDR1 MDHEN, CDR2 SYDVKM. Between the trimmed V and J ends, which lost 6 bases and 4 bases, there was a span of 15 bases. The CDR3 sequence: CASSPAVSGTEAFF. The DNA for the CDR3 is TGTGCCAGCAGCCCTGCCGTCTCCGGCACTGAAGCTTTCTTT.

The genes are TRBV30 and TRBJ2-3; tentatively, D is TRBD2 (5 bases). The CDR3 is 19 residues long. V lost 0 bases, J lost 1 base, and 23 bases lay in between. Germline V gene lookup returns CDR1 GTSNPN and CDR2 SVGIG (reference sequence). In DNA form, the CDR3 reads TGTGCCTGGAGTGTCTGGGCGGGTCGGGAACCGAACGGCACAGATACGCAGTATTTT. Its protein is CAWSVWAGREPNGTDTQYF.

The rearrangement links TRBV15 to TRBJ2-1; the match to TRBD2 covers 9 bases. With V trimmed by 1 base and J by 7 bases, 5 bases remained unmatched. CDR3 size: 15 residues. In germline, CDR1 is LNHNV, CDR2 YYDKDF (reference sequence). CDR3 sequence: CATSRGLAGRNEQFF. The CDR3 DNA is TGTGCCACCAGCAGAGGGCTAGCGGGGCGAAATGAGCAGTTCTTC.

The CDR3 nucleotides read TGTGCCAGCAGCGTCGAAAGACCAGCGGGAGGGCCGCAAAATGAGCAGTTCTTC. Amino acid sequence: CASSVERPAGGPQNEQFF. This chain connects TRBV12-1 to TRBJ2-1; the D call TRBD2 from the table was never checked on the DNA. TRBV12-1 is given as a pseudogene. The CDR3 runs to 18 residues.

V and J are TRBV24-1 and TRBJ2-3; weak D call: TRBD2 (6 bases). Germline values: CDR1 KGHDR, CDR2 SFDVKD. V lost 5 bases and J 2 bases, leaving 16 bases between the germline ends. The CDR3 has 16 residues. CDR3 protein: CATSGGGEDNTDTQYF. The CDR3 region has the DNA TGTGCCACCAGTGGGGGTGGGGAGGACAACACAGATACGCAGTATTTT.

This chain connects TRBV7-8 to TRBJ2-7; 8 bases are a match to TRBD1. The ends lost 4 bases at V and 4 bases at J; junction bases unmatched: 9. Germline V gene lookup returns CDR1 SGHVS and CDR2 FQNEAQ. The CDR3 spans 15 residues. Written as DNA, the CDR3 is TGTGCCAGCAGCTCCCGGACAGGGTATGTGTACGAGCAGTACTTC. This encodes CASSSRTGYVYEQYF.

This clone appeared once. The chain recombines TRBV4-1 with TRBJ2-7; 7 bases fit TRBD2. V lost 4 bases and J lost 2; bases outside the gene matches: 11. This CDR3 region has 16 residues. Per germline, CDR1 MGHRA and CDR2 YSYEKL. In DNA, the CDR3 is TGCGCCAGCAGCCGGAGCGGGGTTAACCAGGCCTACGAGCAGTACTTC. Its translation is CASSRSGVNQAYEQYF.

The V and J genes are TRBV29-1 and TRBJ2-3; possible D gene TRBD2, 5 bases. Germline CDR1 reads SQVTM; CDR2 reads ANQGSEA. The CDR3 length is 12 residues. Trimming cost V 4 bases and J 1 base, with 6 bases left between them. The chain's CDR3 is CSVAGGTDTQYF. As DNA, the CDR3 is TGCAGCGTTGCCGGGGGCACAGATACGCAGTATTTT.

The chain joins TRBV5-1 to TRBJ2-2; 9 bases line up with TRBD1. Trimming removed 0 bases from V and 3 bases from J; junction bases left unmatched: 0. Germline CDR1 is SGHRS and CDR2 is YFSETQ. CDR3 length: 15 residues. This chain's CDR3 is CASSLGTGDTGELFF. CDR3 sequence (DNA): TGCGCCAGCAGCTTGGGGACAGGGGACACCGGGGAGCTGTTTTTT.

The chain links TRBV7-2 to TRBJ2-2; TRBD2 agrees at 7 bases. The germline CDR1 and CDR2 sequences are SGHTA and FQGNSA. The junction had 8 bases not matched to a gene; V was cut back by 3 bases and J by 4 bases. The CDR3 has 16 amino acids. CDR3 in amino acids: CASSFIAGAVTGELFF. The CDR3, as DNA: TGTGCCAGCAGCTTTATCGCGGGAGCAGTCACCGGGGAGCTGTTTTTT.

This chain uses TRBV6-6 with TRBJ1-6; 10 nucleotides align to TRBD1. CDR1 and CDR2 (germline): MNHNY, SVGAGI (reference sequence). Unmatched junction bases numbered 4, after V lost 7 bases and J lost 1 base. The CDR3 loop spans 16 amino acids. The chain's CDR3 is CASTMGQGSYNSPLHF. Here the CDR3 DNA reads TGTGCCAGCACTATGGGACAGGGGTCCTATAATTCACCCCTCCACTTT.

This sequence joins TRBV5-1 and TRBJ1-4; 8 positions agree with TRBD1. V lost 4 bases, J lost 8 bases, and 7 bases stayed unmatched. The CDR3 length is 14 residues. The germline gives CDR1 SGHRS, CDR2 YFSETQ. Written as DNA, the CDR3 is TGCGCCAGCAGCACCCAGGGGGCTGAGGAAAAACTGTTTTTT. Translation gives CASSTQGAEEKLFF. Full variable domain (rest looked up from reference TRBV5-1 and TRBJ1-4): KAGVTQTPRYLIKTRGQQVTLSCSPISGHRSVSWYQQTPGQGLQFLFEYFSETQRNKGNFPGRFSGRQFSNSRSEMNVSTLELGDSALYLCASSTQGAEEKLFFGSGTQLSVL.

The chain joins TRBV5-4 to TRBJ2-3, with 8 bases fitting TRBD2. The CDR3 covers 15 residues. Germline loops: CDR1 SGHNT, CDR2 YYREEE (reference sequence). The J segment lost 7 bases and the V segment lost 1 base, leaving 8 bases of the junction unmatched. The CDR3 bases are TGTGCCAGCAGCTTGTACAAAGCGGGAGTGTATACGCAGTATTTT. Encoded protein: CASSLYKAGVYTQYF.

This clone has a handful of counts. This chain uses TRBV5-1 with TRBJ2-1, with 11 bases matching TRBD2. J was trimmed by 5 bases and V by 9 bases; bases with no gene match: 16. Germline loops: CDR1 SGHRS, CDR2 YFSETQ. The CDR3 is 17 amino acids. This CDR3 reads CATLPPTSGSKDNEQFF. CDR3 coding DNA: TGCGCCACCTTACCTCCCACTAGCGGGAGTAAGGACAATGAGCAGTTCTTC.

Here the CDR3 reads CAWSFYPLYNEQFF. For the CDR3, the DNA is TGTGCCTGGAGTTTCTATCCCCTATACAATGAGCAGTTCTTC. The J gene is TRBJ2-1, the V gene TRBV30; the D is unclear. V was pared by 2 bases and J by 4 bases, with 12 bases between. This CDR3 is 14 amino acids long. Per the germline V gene, CDR1 is GTSNPN and CDR2 is SVGIG (reference sequence).

J is TRBJ2-3 and V is TRBV5-1, with 9 positions matching TRBD2. This CDR3 comprises 15 residues. Germline CDR1 is SGHRS and CDR2 is YFSETQ. Trimming took 4 bases from V and 3 from J; bases not matched to a gene: 6. The chain's CDR3 is CASSTSGPGTDTQYF. The DNA for the CDR3 is TGCGCCAGCAGCACTAGCGGGCCAGGGACAGATACGCAGTATTTT.

V usage is TRBV24-1 and J usage is TRBJ2-1; no clear D gene. The CDR3 runs 13 residues. Germline CDR1 KGHDR, CDR2 SFDVKD. Deletions cut 5 bases from V and 3 bases from J, with 7 bases between. In DNA, the CDR3 is TGTGCCACCAGTGGCCCTAGCTACAATGAGCAGTTCTTC. It encodes CATSGPSYNEQFF.